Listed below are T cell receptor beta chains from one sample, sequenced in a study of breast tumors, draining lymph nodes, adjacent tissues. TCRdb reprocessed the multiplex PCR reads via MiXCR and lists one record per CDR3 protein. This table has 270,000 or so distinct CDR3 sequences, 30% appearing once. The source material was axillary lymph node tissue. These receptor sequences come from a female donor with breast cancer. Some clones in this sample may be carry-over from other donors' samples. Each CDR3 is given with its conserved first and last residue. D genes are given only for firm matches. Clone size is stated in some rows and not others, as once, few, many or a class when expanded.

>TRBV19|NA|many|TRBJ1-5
CASSTGQPYGNQPQHF
TGTGCCAGTAGTACGGGACAACCCTACGGCAATCAGCCCCAGCATTTT
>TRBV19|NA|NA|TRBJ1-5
CASSLDGRSQETQHF
TGTGCCAGTAGTCTAGATGGGCGGTCCCAAGAGACCCAGCATTTT
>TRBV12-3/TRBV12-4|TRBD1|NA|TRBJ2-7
CASSNRQGSYEQYF
TGTGCCAGCAGTAACCGACAGGGGTCCTACGAGCAGTACTTC
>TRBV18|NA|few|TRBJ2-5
CASSPMGQETQYF
TGTGCCAGCTCACCGATGGGACAAGAGACCCAGTACTTC
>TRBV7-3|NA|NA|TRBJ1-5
CASSLVGEGFNQPQRF
TGTGCCAGCAGCTTGGTGGGTGAGGGTTTCAATCAGCCCCAGCGCTTT
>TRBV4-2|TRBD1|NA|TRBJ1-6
CASRSGTGGAPSPLHF
TGTGCCAGCAGGTCCGGGACAGGGGGCGCCCCTTCACCCCTCCACTTT
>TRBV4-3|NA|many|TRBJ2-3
CASSQDVASTDTQYF
TGCGCCAGCAGCCAAGATGTAGCGAGCACAGATACGCAGTATTTT
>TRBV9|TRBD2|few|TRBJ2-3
CASSQVTSGGTDTQYF
TGTGCCAGCAGCCAAGTGACTAGCGGGGGCACAGATACGCAGTATTTT
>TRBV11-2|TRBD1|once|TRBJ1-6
CASSYITGQIFSPLHF
TGTGCCAGCAGCTACATAACGGGACAGATTTTTTCACCCCTCCACTTT
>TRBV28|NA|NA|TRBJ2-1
CASLGAASHNEQFF
TGTGCCAGCCTGGGGGCCGCCAGCCACAATGAGCAGTTCTTC
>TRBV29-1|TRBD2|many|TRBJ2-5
CSVELAGGPGRETQYF
TGCAGCGTTGAGCTGGCGGGAGGGCCAGGAAGAGAGACCCAGTACTTC
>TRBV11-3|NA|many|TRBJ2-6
CASSQGGPGANVLTF
TGTGCCAGCAGCCAAGGGGGACCCGGGGCCAACGTCCTGACTTTC
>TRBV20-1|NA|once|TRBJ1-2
CSASERVFTYGNTF
TGCAGTGCTAGCGAAAGGGTTTTTACCTATGGCAACACCTTC
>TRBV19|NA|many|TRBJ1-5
CASREQGGFNQPQHF
TGTGCCAGTAGGGAACAGGGAGGATTCAATCAGCCCCAGCATTTT
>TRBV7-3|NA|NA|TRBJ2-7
CASSQGLYNCAYEQYF
TGTGCCAGCAGCCAAGGACTGTATAATTGCGCCTACGAGCAGTACTTC
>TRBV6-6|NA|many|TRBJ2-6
CASKDLPEPGANVLTF
TGTGCCAGCAAAGACTTGCCTGAACCTGGGGCCAACGTCCTGACTTTC
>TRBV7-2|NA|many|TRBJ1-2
CASSVFQGSSYTF
TGTGCCAGCAGTGTATTTCAGGGATCAAGCTACACCTTC
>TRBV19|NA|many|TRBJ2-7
CASSRPTPEGPGEQYF
TGTGCCAGTAGTAGACCTACCCCCGAGGGCCCAGGAGAGCAGTACTTC
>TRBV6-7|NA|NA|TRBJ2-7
CASSHRDRRGEQYF
TGTGCCAGCAGTCACCGGGACCGGCGTGGGGAGCAGTACTTC
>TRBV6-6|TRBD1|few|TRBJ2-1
CASNPSGGEGNEQFF
TGTGCCAGCAACCCTTCAGGGGGTGAGGGGAATGAGCAGTTCTTC
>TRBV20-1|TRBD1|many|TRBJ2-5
CSARTGGQETQYF
TGCAGTGCTAGAACAGGGGGCCAAGAGACCCAGTACTTC
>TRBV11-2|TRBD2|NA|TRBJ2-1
CASSSWTSATPYNEQFF
TGTGCCAGCAGCTCCTGGACTAGCGCGACTCCCTACAATGAGCAGTTCTTC
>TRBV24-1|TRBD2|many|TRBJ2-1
CATSDPGTSGRPYNEQFF
TGTGCCACCAGTGATCCCGGGACTAGCGGGAGGCCGTACAATGAGCAGTTCTTC
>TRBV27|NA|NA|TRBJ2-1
CASSPLDSSYNEQFF
TGTGCCAGCAGTCCCCTGGACAGCTCCTACAATGAGCAGTTCTTC
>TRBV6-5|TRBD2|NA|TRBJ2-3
CASSYSNIKRESRTDTQYF
TGTGCCAGCAGTTACTCGAACATAAAGCGGGAGAGTAGAACAGATACGCAGTATTTT
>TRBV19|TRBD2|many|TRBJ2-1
CASSRLGLARYNEQFF
TGTGCCAGTAGTAGACTGGGACTAGCTCGGTACAATGAGCAGTTCTTC
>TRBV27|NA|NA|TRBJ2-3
CASSRWGTAGSTDTQYF
TGTGCCAGCAGTCGATGGGGGACCGCGGGAAGCACAGATACGCAGTATTTT
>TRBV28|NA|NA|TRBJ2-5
CASISRGASKETQYF
TGTGCCAGCATTAGTAGGGGGGCCTCGAAAGAGACCCAGTACTTC
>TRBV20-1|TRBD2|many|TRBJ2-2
CSANLAGWAGELFF
TGCAGTGCTAACCTAGCGGGTTGGGCCGGGGAGCTGTTTTTT
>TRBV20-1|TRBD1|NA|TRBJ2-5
CSAPDRGKGQETQYF
TGCAGTGCCCCGGACAGGGGGAAAGGGCAAGAGACCCAGTACTTC
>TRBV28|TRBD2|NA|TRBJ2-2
CASSWSGLWNTGELFF
TGTGCCAGCAGTTGGTCGGGACTATGGAACACCGGGGAGCTGTTTTTT
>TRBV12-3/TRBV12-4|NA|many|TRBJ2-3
CASSLQTSGDTQYF
TGTGCCAGCAGTTTACAGACTTCAGGAGATACGCAGTATTTT
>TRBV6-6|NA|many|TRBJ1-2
CASSYSDGYGYTF
TGTGCCAGCAGTTACAGTGACGGTTATGGCTACACCTTC
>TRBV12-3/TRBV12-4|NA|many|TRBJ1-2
CASSSTGRGGWYGYTF
TGTGCCAGCAGTTCCACGGGCCGAGGAGGGTGGTATGGCTACACCTTC
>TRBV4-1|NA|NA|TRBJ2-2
CASGQGPDTGELFF
TGCGCCAGCGGCCAAGGCCCGGACACCGGGGAGCTGTTTTTT
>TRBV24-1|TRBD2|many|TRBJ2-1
CATSGGSGNHNEQFF
TGTGCCACCAGTGGAGGTAGCGGGAACCACAATGAGCAGTTCTTC
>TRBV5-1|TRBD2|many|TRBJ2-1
CASSYRTSSNEQFF
TGCGCCAGCAGTTACCGGACTAGCTCGAATGAGCAGTTCTTC
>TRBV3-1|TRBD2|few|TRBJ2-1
CASSQAGTSGNSDHNEQFF
TGTGCCAGCAGCCAAGCCGGGACTAGCGGGAATTCCGATCACAATGAGCAGTTCTTC
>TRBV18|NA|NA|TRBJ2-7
CASSPLKDYGQYF
TGTGCCAGCTCACCACTGAAAGACTACGGGCAGTACTTC